This section outlines one T cell receptor beta chain sequence together with its context. Its antigen remains unidentified. The data are from a study of T cell repertoires in cytomegalovirus infection. Study information: Both recently identified HLA-C-restricted and well-studied HLA-B-restricted CMV epitopes were used in the study. The public TCR beta signatures pointed to both CMV infection and matching HLA type. Findings and caveats of the study: CMV carriers having the relevant HLA were flagged by cumulative public TCR beta family frequency. Across the ex vivo response, the dominant clonotypes were HLA-C-restricted CMV-specific TCR beta clonotypes.

After removal of 2 bases from V and 0 bases from J, the junction contained 19 bases not matched to a gene. The CDR3 is made up of 21 amino acids. Germline V gives CDR1 MNHGY, CDR2 SAAAGT. TCRdb ran MiXCR on the reads and lists one entry per CDR3 protein. The data hold roughly 800,000 distinct CDR3 sequences, with 25% to 35% observed a single time. This clonotype was obtained from a human donor in good health (CMV status not recorded). Some clones in this sample may be carry-over from other donors' samples. The sequenced sample was cultured CD8+ T cells from PBMCs, obtained from culture after CMV antigen stimulation. The chain is built from TRBV6-8 and TRBJ2-3, with 8 bases identical to TRBD2. The CDR3 region has the DNA TGTGCCAGCAGTTACAGAGTGGCCGGGGGGGCGAGTGTTTCTAGCACAGATACGCAGTATTTT. This gives the protein CASSYRVAGGASVSSTDTQYF.